This T cell receptor beta chain was identified in a study of identical twins. Every sampled donor was Caucasian and healthy. This clonotype was counted between two and nine times. MiXCR, run by TCRdb on the 5' RACE reads, gives a single entry per CDR3 protein. The sample yields 700,000 or so distinct CDR3 sequences, about 9.4% seen once. This same sample was also taken into another study, of yellow fever vaccine responses in identical twins.

Sequencing used PBMCs. This receptor was taken from a woman aged 18-29 years in good health.

The CDR3 coding sequence is TGCAGTGCTAGAGAAGTCGGACAGGGGACTTCCGAGCAGTACTTC. Translating it yields CSAREVGQGTSEQYF. The rearrangement joins TRBV20-1 to TRBJ2-7; 9 nucleotides line up with TRBD1. The ends lost 0 bases at V and 6 bases at J; junction bases unmatched: 9. The CDR3 extends over 15 amino acids. Germline V gene lookup returns CDR1 DFQATT and CDR2 SNEGSKA (reference sequence).